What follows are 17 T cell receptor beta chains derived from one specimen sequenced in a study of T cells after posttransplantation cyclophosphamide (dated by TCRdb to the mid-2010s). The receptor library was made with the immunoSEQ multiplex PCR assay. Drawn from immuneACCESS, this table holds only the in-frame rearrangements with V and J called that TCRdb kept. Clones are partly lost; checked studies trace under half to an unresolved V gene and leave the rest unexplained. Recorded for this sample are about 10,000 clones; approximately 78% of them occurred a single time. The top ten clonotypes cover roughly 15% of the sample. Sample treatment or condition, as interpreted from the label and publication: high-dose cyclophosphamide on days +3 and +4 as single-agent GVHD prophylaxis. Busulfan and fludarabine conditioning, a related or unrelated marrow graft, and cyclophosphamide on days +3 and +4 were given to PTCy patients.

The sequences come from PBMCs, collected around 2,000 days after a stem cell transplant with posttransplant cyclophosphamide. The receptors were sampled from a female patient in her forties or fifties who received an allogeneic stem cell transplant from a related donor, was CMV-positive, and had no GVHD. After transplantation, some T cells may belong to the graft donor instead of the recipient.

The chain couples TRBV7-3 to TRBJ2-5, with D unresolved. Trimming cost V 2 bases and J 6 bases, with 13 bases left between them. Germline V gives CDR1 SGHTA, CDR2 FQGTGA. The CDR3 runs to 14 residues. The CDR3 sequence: CASSLDVMGQTQYF. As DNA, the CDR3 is TGTGCCAGCAGCTTAGATGTGATGGGCCAGACCCAGTACTTC.

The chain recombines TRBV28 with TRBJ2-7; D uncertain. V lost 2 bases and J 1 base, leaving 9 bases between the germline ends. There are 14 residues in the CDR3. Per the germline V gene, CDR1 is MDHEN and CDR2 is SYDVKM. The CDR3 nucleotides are TGTGCCAGCAGTTTAACCCCCAGTTCCTACGAGCAGTACTTC. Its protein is CASSLTPSSYEQYF.

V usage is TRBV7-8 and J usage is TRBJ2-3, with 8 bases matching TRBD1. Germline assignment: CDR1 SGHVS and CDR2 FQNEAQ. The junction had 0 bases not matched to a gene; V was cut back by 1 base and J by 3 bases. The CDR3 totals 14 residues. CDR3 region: CASSLGTGTDTQYF. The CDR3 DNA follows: TGTGCCAGCAGCTTAGGGACAGGGACAGATACGCAGTATTTT.

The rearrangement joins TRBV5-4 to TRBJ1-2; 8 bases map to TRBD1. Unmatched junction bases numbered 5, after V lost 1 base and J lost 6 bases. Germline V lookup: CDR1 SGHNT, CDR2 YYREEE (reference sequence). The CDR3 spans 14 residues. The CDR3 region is CASSLNRGNDGYTF. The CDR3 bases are TGTGCCAGCAGCTTGAACAGGGGGAACGATGGCTACACCTTC.

The CDR3 protein is CASSFQRGDTDTQYF. The CDR3 DNA follows: TGTGCCAGTAGTTTCCAGCGGGGAGACACAGATACGCAGTATTTT. The rearrangement links TRBV19 to TRBJ2-3; the match to TRBD2 covers 7 bases. The germline CDR1 and CDR2 sequences are LNHDA and SQIVND (reference sequence). V lost 5 bases and J lost 2; bases outside the gene matches: 7. The CDR3 runs 15 residues. The variable domain in full, completed from reference TRBV19 and TRBJ2-3, reads DGGITQSPKYLFRKEGQNVTLSCEQNLNHDAMYWYRQDPGQGLRLIYYSQIVNDFQKGDIAEGYSVSREKKESFPLTVTSAQKNPTAFYLCASSFQRGDTDTQYFGPGTRLTVL.

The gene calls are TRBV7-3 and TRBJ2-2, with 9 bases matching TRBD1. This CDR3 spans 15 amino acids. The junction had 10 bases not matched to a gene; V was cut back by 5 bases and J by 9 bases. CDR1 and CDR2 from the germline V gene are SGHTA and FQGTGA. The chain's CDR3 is CASSPNRDRDRELFF. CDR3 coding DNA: TGTGCCAGCAGCCCCAACCGGGACAGGGACCGGGAGCTGTTTTTT.

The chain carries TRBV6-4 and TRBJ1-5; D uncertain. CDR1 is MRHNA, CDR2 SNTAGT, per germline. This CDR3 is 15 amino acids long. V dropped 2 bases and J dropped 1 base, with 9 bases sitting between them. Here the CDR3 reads CASSDVGGSNQPQHF. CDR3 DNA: TGTGCCAGCAGTGACGTGGGAGGGAGCAATCAGCCCCAGCATTTT.

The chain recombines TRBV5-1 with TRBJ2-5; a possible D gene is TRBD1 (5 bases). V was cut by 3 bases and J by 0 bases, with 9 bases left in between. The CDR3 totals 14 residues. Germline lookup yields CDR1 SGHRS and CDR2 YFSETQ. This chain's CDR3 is CASSYDRYQETQYF. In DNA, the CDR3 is TGCGCCAGCAGCTACGACAGATACCAAGAGACCCAGTACTTC.

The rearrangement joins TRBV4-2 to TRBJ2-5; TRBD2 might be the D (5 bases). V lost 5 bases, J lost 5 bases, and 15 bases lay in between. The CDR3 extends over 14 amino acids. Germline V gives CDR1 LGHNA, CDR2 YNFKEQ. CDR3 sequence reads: CASSAKGGEETQYF. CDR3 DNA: TGTGCCAGCAGCGCCAAGGGTGGGGAGGAGACCCAGTACTTC.

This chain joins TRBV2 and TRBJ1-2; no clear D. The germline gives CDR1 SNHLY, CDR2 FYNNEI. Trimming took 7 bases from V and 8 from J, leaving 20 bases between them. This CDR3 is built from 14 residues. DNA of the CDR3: TGTGCCAGCACCCCCCAAACCACCCTATGGGGCTACACCTTC. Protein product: CASTPQTTLWGYTF. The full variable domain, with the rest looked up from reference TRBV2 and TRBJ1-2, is EPEVTQTPSHQVTQMGQEVILRCVPISNHLYFYWYRQILGQKVEFLVSFYNNEISEKSEIFDDQFSVERPDGSNFTLKIRSTKLEDSAMYFCASTPQTTLWGYTFGSGTRLTVV.

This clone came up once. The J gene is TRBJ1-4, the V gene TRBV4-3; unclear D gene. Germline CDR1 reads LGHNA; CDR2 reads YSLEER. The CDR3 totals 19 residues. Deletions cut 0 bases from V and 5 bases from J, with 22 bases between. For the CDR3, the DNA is TGCGCCAGCAGCCAAGATCTTAGTAAAAAAAGGCGGAGAAATGAAAAACTGTTTTTT. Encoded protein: CASSQDLSKKRRRNEKLFF.

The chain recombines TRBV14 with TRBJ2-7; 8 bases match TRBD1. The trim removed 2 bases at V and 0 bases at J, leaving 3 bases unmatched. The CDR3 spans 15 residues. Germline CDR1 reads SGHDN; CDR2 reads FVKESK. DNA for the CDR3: TGTGCCAGCAGCCAACGACAGGGGAACTCCTACGAGCAGTACTTC. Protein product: CASSQRQGNSYEQYF.

This CDR3 is CASSNSGTGGNQPQHF. Written as DNA, the CDR3 is TGTGCCAGTAGTAATTCCGGGACAGGGGGGAATCAGCCCCAGCATTTT. The chain couples TRBV19 to TRBJ1-5, with 11 bases aligning to TRBD1. V gave up 4 bases and J gave up 4 bases; unmatched junction bases: 6. The length of the CDR3 is 16 residues. In germline, CDR1 is LNHDA, CDR2 SQIVND (reference sequence).

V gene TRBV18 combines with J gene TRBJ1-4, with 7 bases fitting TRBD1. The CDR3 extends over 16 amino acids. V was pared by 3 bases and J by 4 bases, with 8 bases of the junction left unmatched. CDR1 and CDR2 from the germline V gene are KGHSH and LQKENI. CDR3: CASSPQTGTVNEKLFF. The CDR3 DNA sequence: TGTGCCAGCTCACCTCAAACCGGGACAGTTAATGAAAAACTGTTTTTT.

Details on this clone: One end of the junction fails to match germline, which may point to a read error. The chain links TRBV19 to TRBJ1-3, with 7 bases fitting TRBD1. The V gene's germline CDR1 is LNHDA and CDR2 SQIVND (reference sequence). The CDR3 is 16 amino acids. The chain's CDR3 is CASSRGQTDSGYTIYF. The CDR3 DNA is TGTGCCAGTAGTAGGGGACAGACGGACTCTGGATACACCATATATTTT.

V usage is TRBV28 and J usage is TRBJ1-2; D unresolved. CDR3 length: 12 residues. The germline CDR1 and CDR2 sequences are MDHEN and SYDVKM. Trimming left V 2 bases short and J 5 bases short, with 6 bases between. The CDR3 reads CASSLVHYGYTF. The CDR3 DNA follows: TGTGCCAGCAGTTTAGTACATTATGGCTACACCTTC.

The CDR3 here is CASSPLRDRGGTQYF. In nucleotides, the CDR3 is TGTGCCAGTAGTCCGTTGCGGGACAGAGGGGGTACGCAGTATTTT. The V call is TRBV19, the J call TRBJ2-3; a weak D match, TRBD1 (7 bases). V gave up 5 bases and J gave up 8 bases, with 20 bases separating them. Germline assignment: CDR1 LNHDA and CDR2 SQIVND (reference sequence). The CDR3 is made up of 15 amino acids.